This TCR beta chain was identified in a study of shared clonotypes between healthy human individuals (dated by TCRdb to the early 2020s). Study-wide context: The cohort included a few men and a couple of women between 18 and 49 years of age. Different laboratories and diverse techniques were used to prepare libraries and sequence TCR repertoires, to increase sequencing depth and limit assay-specific biases. Each donor's leukapheresis produced roughly between about 0.8 and 10 billion PBMCs. To estimate repertoire size and how much clonotype sharing occurs between individuals, the study deeply sequenced the blood TCR repertoires of 4 to 6 healthy adults. Beyond this particular receptor, the publication reports: Because the study included a small number of donors, the genetic and exposure-history diversity represented was limited. Sampling was restricted to blood, and TCR repertoires in tissues likely differ from the TCR repertoires found in blood. Pairwise subsampling led to the expectation that sequencing depth would affect the degree of clonotype sharing among donors.

Turning to this clone: The clone's antigen remains unknown. Base-call qualities are not available, and no considerably larger clone is one nucleotide away.

Healthy HIV-negative adults with no recently reported acute infections or vaccinations were included as donors. Every donor was a Caucasian adult residing in Nashville, Tennessee, USA. In the unsorted samples, some 94 million PBMCs were counted, and genomic DNA was extracted using the QIAamp DNA Blood Mini kit. After blood collection by leukapheresis, PBMCs were isolated using Ficoll-Histopaque density gradient centrifugation and then cryopreserved in the vapor phase of liquid nitrogen. Including the terminal cysteine and phenylalanine, the CDR3 comprises 15 residues. CDR3 DNA is the only sequence kept; it has 45 bases, read in frame from the first base. The V end gives up 3 bases and the J end 9 bases, leaving 10 bases in the junction not matched to a gene. The germline V gene (reference sequence) specifies LNHDA as CDR1 and SQIVND as CDR2. Using the deep immunoSEQ assay, multiplex PCR amplified TCR CDR3 regions from genomic DNA. For each cell subset, the extracted genomic DNA was distributed evenly across all wells of several immunoSEQ 96-well plates, and each plate served as one replicate. For unsorted PBMC, 300 ng genomic DNA, equal to 25,000 to 35,000 T cell genomes, was loaded into each replicate PCR. Ten immunoSEQ deep assay plates were used to sequence the unsorted PBMC genomic DNA. Purified libraries were measured with a Qubit 3.0 fluorometer, size-checked on a Bioanalyzer 2100, and measured again with the KAPA Library Quantification kit. Each immunoSEQ 96-well plate was sequenced on its own single-read 150-cycle Illumina NextSeq 550 flow cell. Turning to the authors' computational methods: Because only junctional sequences without quality scores were contained in the immunoSEQ output, filtering matching that applied to full-length reads could not be performed. To assign V/J genes and CDR3, sequences were annotated using PyIR, a Python wrapper for IgBLAST v1.9, with IMGT germline references. Reads with weak V/J assignments (E-value above 1e-6), missing CDR3, stop codons, out-of-frame junctions, or ambiguous translated residues were removed. V3J clonotypes were defined as sequences sharing an identical inferred V gene, J gene, and CDR3 amino acid sequence. Percentage overlap between repertoires was computed as shared unique clonotypes divided by the size of the smaller repertoire. Richness of each repertoire was evaluated using RTK rarefaction, the Chao1 estimator, and Recon v2.1 estimates of unobserved clonotypes. Entries here come from immuneACCESS through TCRdb and include only in-frame sequences with V and J called. Some clones fail to appear in such tables; in the studies checked, an unresolved V gene covers under half of the shortfall, and the cause of the remainder is unknown. V and J calls and clone size are those listed in that table; D and trimming were worked out from the DNA. A total of 400,000 to 500,000 clones appear in this sample, 75% to 85% of them only once. The ten largest account for roughly 13% of the sample.

Material: PBMCs. The sequence was obtained from a woman between 40 and 50 years old in good health. Some clones in this sample may be carry-over from other donors' samples. Recombination linked TRBV19 to TRBJ2-1, with 8 bases aligning to TRBD2. The DNA is as follows: TGTGCCAGTAGTATTAGCAGCGGGAGTCTCGGTGAGCAGTTCTTC. This encodes CASSISSGSLGEQFF.